This entry concerns a single T cell receptor beta chain. Original processing notes: For nucleated cells, counts were estimated from reference gene primer amplification. Method: immunoSEQ multiplex PCR; TCRdb's copy keeps in-frame clones and lacks some. V and J calls and clone size follow that table, whereas D and trimming were derived from the DNA. The data contain around 120,000 clones, around 81% of them singletons. The entry originates in a study of blood T cell repertoires in COVID-19. Study-level information: The United States, Italy and Spain were the sources of the acute and convalescent COVID-19 samples. The cDNA or gDNA used as material had been derived from T cells, B-cell-depleted T cells, or PBMCs.

The material sequenced was peripheral blood. This sequence originates from a man aged 40-49 years with active or convalescent COVID-19.

CDR3 protein: CASSSQGRRSYEQYF. CDR3 in DNA: TGCGCCAGCAGCTCACAGGGGAGAAGATCCTACGAGCAGTACTTC. The rearrangement links TRBV5-1 to TRBJ2-7; 7 bases are a match to TRBD1. The CDR3 loop spans 15 amino acids. The trim removed 3 bases at V and 1 base at J, leaving 7 bases unmatched. Germline loops: CDR1 SGHRS, CDR2 YFSETQ.